This record concerns one TCR beta chain sequence. The source of the sample is a study of blood T cell repertoires in COVID-19. The germline V gene encodes CDR1 MNHNS and CDR2 SASEGT. V dropped 3 bases and J dropped 2; count of bases not matched to a gene: 7. The CDR3 totals 15 residues. Profiling relied on immunoSEQ multiplex PCR, and the TCRdb table lists in-frame clones only, not all of them. The data hold approximately 280,000 clones, with around 85% observed a single time. The source is a human donor with COVID-19, enrolled during active disease. The donor label of this sample is uncertain. The V and J genes are TRBV6-1 and TRBJ2-7, with 7 bases aligning to TRBD1. Sequences were obtained from peripheral blood. The CDR3, as DNA: TGTGCCAGCAGTGAGCTAAGAGGGACAGCCTACGAGCAGTACTTC. Translated, it gives CASSELRGTAYEQYF.